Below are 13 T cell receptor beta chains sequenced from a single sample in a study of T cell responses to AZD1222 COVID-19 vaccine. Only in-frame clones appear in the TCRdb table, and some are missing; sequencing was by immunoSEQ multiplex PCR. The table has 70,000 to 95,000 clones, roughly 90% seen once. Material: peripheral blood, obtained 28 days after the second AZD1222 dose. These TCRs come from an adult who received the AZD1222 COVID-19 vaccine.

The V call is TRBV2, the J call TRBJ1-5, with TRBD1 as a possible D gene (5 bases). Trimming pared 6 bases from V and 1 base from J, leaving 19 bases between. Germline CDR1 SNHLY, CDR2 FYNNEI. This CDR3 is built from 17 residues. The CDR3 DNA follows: TGTGCCAGCAGCCGGGACCCACGGTGGGGGAGCAATCAGCCCCAGCATTTT. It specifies CASSRDPRWGSNQPQHF.

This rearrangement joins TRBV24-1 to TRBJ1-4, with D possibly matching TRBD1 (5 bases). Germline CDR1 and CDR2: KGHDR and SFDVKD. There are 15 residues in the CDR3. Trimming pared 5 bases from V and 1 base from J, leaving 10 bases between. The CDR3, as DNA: TGTGCCACCAGTGCTGTGACAGAAACTAATGAAAAACTGTTTTTT. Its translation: CATSAVTETNEKLFF.

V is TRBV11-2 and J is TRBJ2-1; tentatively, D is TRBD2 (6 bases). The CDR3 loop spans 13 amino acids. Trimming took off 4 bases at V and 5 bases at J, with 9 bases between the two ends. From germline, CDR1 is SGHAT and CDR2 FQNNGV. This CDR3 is CASSWGVHNEQFF. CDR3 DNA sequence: TGTGCCAGCAGCTGGGGGGTTCACAATGAGCAGTTCTTC.

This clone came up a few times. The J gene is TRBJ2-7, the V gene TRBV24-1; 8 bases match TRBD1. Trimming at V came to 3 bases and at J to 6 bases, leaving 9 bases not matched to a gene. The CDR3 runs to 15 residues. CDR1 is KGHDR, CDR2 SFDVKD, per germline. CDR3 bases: TGTGCCACCAGTGATATTCGACAGGGGCAGGCCGAGCAGTACTTC. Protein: CATSDIRQGQAEQYF.

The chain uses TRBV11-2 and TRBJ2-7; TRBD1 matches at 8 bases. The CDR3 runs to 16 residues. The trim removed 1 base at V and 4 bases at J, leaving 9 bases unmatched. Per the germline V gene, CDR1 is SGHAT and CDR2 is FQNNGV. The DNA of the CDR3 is TGTGCCAGCAGCTTAGTTCGCGGACAGGGAGAGTACGAGCAGTACTTC. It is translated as CASSLVRGQGEYEQYF.

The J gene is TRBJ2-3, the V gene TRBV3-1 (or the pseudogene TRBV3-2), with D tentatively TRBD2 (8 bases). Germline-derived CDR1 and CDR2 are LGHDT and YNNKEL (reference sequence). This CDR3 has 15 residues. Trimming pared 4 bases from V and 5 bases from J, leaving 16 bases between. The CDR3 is CASSPGGTAGDTQYF. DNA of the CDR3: TGTGCCAGCAGCCCGGGGGGGACAGCGGGAGATACGCAGTATTTT.

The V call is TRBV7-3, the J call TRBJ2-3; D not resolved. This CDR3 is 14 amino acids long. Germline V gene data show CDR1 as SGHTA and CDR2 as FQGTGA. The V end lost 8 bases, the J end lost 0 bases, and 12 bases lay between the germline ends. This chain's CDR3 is CASAWGGSTDTQYF. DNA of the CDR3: TGTGCCAGCGCGTGGGGTGGCAGCACAGATACGCAGTATTTT.

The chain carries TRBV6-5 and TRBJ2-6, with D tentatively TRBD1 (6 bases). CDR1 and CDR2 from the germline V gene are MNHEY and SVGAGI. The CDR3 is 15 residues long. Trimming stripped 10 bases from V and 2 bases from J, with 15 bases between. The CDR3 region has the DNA TGTGCCATCCCACTTCAGGGGACTGGGGCCAACGTCCTGACTTTC. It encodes CAIPLQGTGANVLTF.

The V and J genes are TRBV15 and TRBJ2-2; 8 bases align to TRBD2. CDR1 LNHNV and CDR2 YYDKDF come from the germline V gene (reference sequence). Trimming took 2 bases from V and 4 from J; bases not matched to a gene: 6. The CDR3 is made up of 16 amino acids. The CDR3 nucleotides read TGTGCCACCAGCAGATCGGGACTAGTGGGCACCGGGGAGCTGTTTTTT. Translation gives CATSRSGLVGTGELFF.

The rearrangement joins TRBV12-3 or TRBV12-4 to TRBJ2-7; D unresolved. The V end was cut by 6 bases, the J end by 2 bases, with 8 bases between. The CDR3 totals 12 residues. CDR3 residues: CASSPAPYEQYF. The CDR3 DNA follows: TGTGCCAGCAGCCCAGCACCCTACGAGCAGTACTTC.

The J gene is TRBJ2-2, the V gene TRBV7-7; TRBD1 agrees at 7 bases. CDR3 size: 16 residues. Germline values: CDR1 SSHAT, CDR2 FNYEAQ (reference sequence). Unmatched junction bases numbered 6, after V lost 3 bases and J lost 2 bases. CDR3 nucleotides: TGTGCCAGCAGCTTTTCGGGACAGCCCAACACCGGGGAGCTGTTTTTT. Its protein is CASSFSGQPNTGELFF.

The CDR3 protein is CATSGQRETQYF. The CDR3 DNA reads as TGTGCCACCTCGGGACAGCGGGAGACCCAGTACTTC. This rearrangement joins TRBV28 to TRBJ2-5; 7 nucleotides match TRBD1. CDR1 is MDHEN, CDR2 SYDVKM, per germline. The CDR3 has 12 residues. Unmatched junction bases numbered 7, after V lost 10 bases and J lost 5 bases.

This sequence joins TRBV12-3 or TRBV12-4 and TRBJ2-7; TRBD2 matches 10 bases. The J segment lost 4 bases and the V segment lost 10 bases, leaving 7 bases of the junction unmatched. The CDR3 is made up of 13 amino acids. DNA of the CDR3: TGTGCCACCACAGCGGGGGGGTTTTACGAGCAGTACTTC. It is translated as CATTAGGFYEQYF.